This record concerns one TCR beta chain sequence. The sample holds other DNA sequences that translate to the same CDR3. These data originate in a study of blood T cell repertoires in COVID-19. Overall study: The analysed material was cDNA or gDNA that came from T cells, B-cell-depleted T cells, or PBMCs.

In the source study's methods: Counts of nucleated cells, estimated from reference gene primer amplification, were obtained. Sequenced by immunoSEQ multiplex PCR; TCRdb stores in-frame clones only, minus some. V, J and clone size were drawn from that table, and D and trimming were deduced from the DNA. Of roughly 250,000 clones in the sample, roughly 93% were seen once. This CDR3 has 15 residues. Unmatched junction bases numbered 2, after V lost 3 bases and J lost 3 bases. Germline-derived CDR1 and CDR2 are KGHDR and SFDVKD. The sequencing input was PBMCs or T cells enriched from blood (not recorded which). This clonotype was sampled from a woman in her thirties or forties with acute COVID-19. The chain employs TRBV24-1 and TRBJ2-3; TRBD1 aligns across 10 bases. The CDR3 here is CATSDPGQGTDTQYF. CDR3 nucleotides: TGTGCCACCAGTGATCCGGGACAGGGGACAGATACGCAGTATTTT.